Below are 27 T cell receptor beta chains sequenced from a single sample in a study of blood T cell repertoires in COVID-19. Measured with immunoSEQ multiplex PCR; TCRdb has only the in-frame clones, and not every one. The sample carries 150,000 or so clones, 80% to 85% recorded once. Sequences were obtained from PBMCs or T cells enriched from blood (not recorded which). The receptors come from a man aged 65-85 years who had been exposed to COVID-19.

The chain links TRBV7-9 to TRBJ1-2; a possible D gene is TRBD1 (6 bases). Germline V gives CDR1 SEHNR, CDR2 FQNEAQ (reference sequence). Trimming took 5 bases from V and 7 from J, leaving 17 bases between them. The CDR3 contains 14 residues. In nucleotides, the CDR3 is TGTGCCAGCAGCCTTATCGACAGGCGTTTTGGCTACACCTTC. Protein product: CASSLIDRRFGYTF. The complete variable domain, with remaining parts taken from reference TRBV7-9 and TRBJ1-2, reads DTGVSQNPRHKITKRGQNVTFRCDPISEHNRLYWYRQTLGQGPEFLTYFQNEAQLEKSRLLSDRFSAERPKGSFSTLEIQRTEQGDSAMYLCASSLIDRRFGYTFGSGTRLTVV.

The rearrangement joins TRBV29-1 to TRBJ1-1, with D possibly being TRBD1 (6 bases). CDR1 SQVTM and CDR2 ANQGSEA come from the germline V gene. CDR3 size: 15 residues. V dropped 5 bases and J dropped 1 base, with 17 bases sitting between them. As DNA, the CDR3 is TGCAGCGTTAGCCAACAGGGAAGCCGGAACACTGAAGCTTTCTTT. Translating gives CSVSQQGSRNTEAFF. The full variable domain, completed using reference TRBV29-1 and TRBJ1-1, is SAVISQKPSRDICQRGTSLTIQCQVDSQVTMMFWYRQQPGQSLTLIATANQGSEATYESGFVIDKFPISRPNLTFSTLTVSNMSPEDSSIYLCSVSQQGSRNTEAFFGQGTRLTVV.

The V call is TRBV27, the J call TRBJ1-2; 7 bases agree with TRBD1. With 2 bases clipped from V and 1 base from J, the junction kept 16 bases outside the gene matches. This CDR3 spans 19 amino acids. In germline, CDR1 is MNHEY, CDR2 SMNVEV (reference sequence). Here the CDR3 DNA reads TGTGCCAGCAGTTTACGGCATAGAGGGGGCCTTAACTTTAACTATGGCTACACCTTC. It yields the protein CASSLRHRGGLNFNYGYTF.

The rearrangement joins TRBV7-2 to TRBJ2-2; 14 nucleotides agree with TRBD2. V was pared by 5 bases and J by 5 bases, with 10 bases of the junction left unmatched. The CDR3 contains 18 residues. The germline V gene encodes CDR1 SGHTA and CDR2 FQGNSA. The CDR3 bases are TGTGCCAGCAGCCCTAATAGACTAGCGGGAGGGCCGACCGGGGAGCTGTTTTTT. It is translated as CASSPNRLAGGPTGELFF.

This chain uses TRBV5-1 with TRBJ2-7; TRBD2 is a possible D gene (5 bases). V was clipped by 3 bases and J by 7 bases, with 8 bases between them. Per germline, CDR1 SGHRS and CDR2 YFSETQ. The CDR3 is made up of 11 amino acids. The CDR3 DNA sequence: TGCGCCAGCAGCTCGGAGGTAGAGCAGTACTTC. This encodes CASSSEVEQYF.

The genes are TRBV9 and TRBJ2-1, with TRBD2 identical over 10 bases. The CDR3 is 13 residues long. V trimming: 0 bases; J trimming: 12 bases; junction bases outside the gene matches: 3. Germline V lookup: CDR1 SGDLS, CDR2 YYNGEE. The CDR3 reads CASSVVPSGGQFF. DNA for the CDR3: TGTGCCAGCAGCGTAGTTCCTAGCGGGGGGCAGTTCTTC. Full variable domain (missing parts from reference TRBV9 and TRBJ2-1): DSGVTQTPKHLITATGQRVTLRCSPRSGDLSVYWYQQSLDQGLQFLIQYYNGEERAKGNILERFSAQQFPDLHSELNLSSLELGDSALYFCASSVVPSGGQFFGPGTRLTVL.

The chain has TRBV6-5 and TRBJ2-7; weak D call: TRBD2 (7 bases). Germline V gives CDR1 MNHEY, CDR2 SVGAGI. The CDR3 consists of 15 residues. V was shortened by 6 bases and J by 1 base, with 16 bases between the two germline ends. The CDR3 sequence: CASSRGAVGSYEQYF. The CDR3 DNA follows: TGTGCCAGCAGCCGGGGGGCCGTTGGGTCCTACGAGCAGTACTTC.

This clone was counted only a few times. The chain employs TRBV19 and TRBJ1-1; a possible D gene is TRBD1 (5 bases). Germline assignment: CDR1 LNHDA and CDR2 SQIVND (reference sequence). This CDR3 comprises 15 residues. V lost 3 bases and J 0 bases, leaving 11 bases between the germline ends. In nucleotides, the CDR3 is TGTGCCAGTAGTATCGGGGGTTTCATGAACACTGAAGCTTTCTTT. Amino acids: CASSIGGFMNTEAFF.

The V gene is TRBV12-3 or TRBV12-4, the J gene TRBJ1-1; 7 bases are shared with TRBD1. This CDR3 has 13 residues. With V trimmed by 3 bases and J by 5 bases, 3 bases remained unmatched. CDR3 residues: CASSFLQGTEAFF. CDR3 bases: TGTGCCAGCAGTTTCCTACAGGGGACTGAAGCTTTCTTT.

CDR3 in amino acids: CASSLDRDNSPLHF. Written as DNA, the CDR3 is TGTGCCAGCAGCCTGGACAGGGACAACTCACCCCTCCACTTT. The chain employs TRBV5-6 and TRBJ1-6; TRBD1 agrees at 8 bases. V was pared by 4 bases and J by 10 bases, with 7 bases of the junction left unmatched. Germline V gene lookup returns CDR1 SGHDT and CDR2 YYEEEE. The CDR3 is 14 amino acids.

This clone was seen a few times. The J gene is TRBJ2-2, the V gene TRBV7-9; 7 nucleotides agree with TRBD2. V was clipped by 0 bases and J by 8 bases; unmatched bases: 6. Germline assignment: CDR1 SEHNR and CDR2 FQNEAQ (reference sequence). The CDR3 covers 15 residues. CDR3 in DNA: TGTGCCAGCAGCTTAGCGGGGGGGACCCCGGGGGAGCTGTTTTTT. It is translated as CASSLAGGTPGELFF.

The J gene is TRBJ2-1, the V gene TRBV24-1; possible D gene TRBD2, 6 bases. From germline, CDR1 is KGHDR and CDR2 SFDVKD. V was clipped by 2 bases and J by 6 bases, with 16 bases between them. The CDR3 runs 16 residues. The CDR3 DNA follows: TGTGCCACCAGTGATTCGGACTTCGGGGGTGGCAATGAGCAGTTCTTC. Translation gives CATSDSDFGGGNEQFF.

The V gene is TRBV18, the J gene TRBJ1-4; D call uncertain. Looked up from germline, CDR1 is KGHSH and CDR2 is LQKENI. This CDR3 is 15 amino acids long. Between the trimmed V and J ends, which lost 6 bases and 8 bases, there was a span of 19 bases. The CDR3 sequence is CASSLTGVRGEKLFF. CDR3 nucleotides: TGTGCCAGCTCTCTAACTGGAGTCCGAGGAGAAAAACTGTTTTTT.

As to this clone: Mismatch with germline at one junction end may stem from a read error. The chain carries TRBV6-5 and TRBJ1-1, with 11 bases aligning to TRBD1. Per the germline V gene, CDR1 is MNHEY and CDR2 is SVGAGI. The CDR3 totals 15 residues. The CDR3 protein is CASSDSGTGGTEAFF. The CDR3 DNA is TGTGCCAGCAGTGACTCCGGGACAGGGGGAACTGAAGCTTTCTTT.

The chain recombines TRBV5-8 with TRBJ2-1, with unresolved D. V lost 4 bases, J lost 8 bases, and 13 bases lay in between. Germline CDR1 is SGHTS and CDR2 is YDEGEE. The length of the CDR3 is 13 residues. The CDR3 region is CASSRNLGHEQFF. The CDR3 region has the DNA TGTGCCAGCAGCCGGAATCTTGGGCATGAGCAGTTCTTC.

V is TRBV28 and J is TRBJ2-5; no definite D call. Germline lookup yields CDR1 MDHEN and CDR2 SYDVKM. The V and J ends lost 6 bases and 4 bases respectively, with 3 bases between them. The CDR3 loop spans 10 amino acids. The CDR3 coding sequence is TGTGCCAGCAGCCGAGAGACCCAGTACTTC. Translating it yields CASSRETQYF. Full variable domain (outside the CDR3, taken from reference TRBV28 and TRBJ2-5): DVKVTQSSRYLVKRTGEKVFLECVQDMDHENMFWYRQDPGLGLRLIYFSYDVKMKEKGDIPEGYSVSREKKERFSLILESASTNQTSMYLCASSRETQYFGPGTRLLVL.

The chain couples TRBV11-1 to TRBJ1-2; 7 bases are a match to TRBD1. From germline, CDR1 is SGHAT and CDR2 FQDESV (reference sequence). This CDR3 region has 13 residues. Losses at the gene ends were 5 bases for V and 6 bases for J; bases not matched to a gene: 6. As DNA, the CDR3 is TGTGCCAGCAGCGAACGGGACAGTGATGGCTACACCTTC. Translating gives CASSERDSDGYTF.

The chain couples TRBV5-1 to TRBJ2-1, with 8 bases fitting TRBD1. The germline CDR1 and CDR2 sequences are SGHRS and YFSETQ. The ends lost 2 bases at V and 5 bases at J; junction bases unmatched: 6. This CDR3 is built from 15 residues. CDR3 in amino acids: CASSFGQGGHNEQFF. CDR3 DNA: TGCGCCAGCAGCTTCGGACAGGGTGGCCACAATGAGCAGTTCTTC.

This chain uses TRBV4-3 with TRBJ1-1, with a tentative D call TRBD1 (5 bases). The CDR3 runs 16 residues. Trimming removed 0 bases at V and 4 bases at J, with 15 bases between. The germline V gene has CDR1 LGHNA and CDR2 YSLEER. This chain's CDR3 is CASSQDPPPGGTEAFF. CDR3 nucleotides: TGCGCCAGCAGCCAAGATCCCCCCCCGGGGGGCACTGAAGCTTTCTTT.

The chain joins TRBV7-2 to TRBJ2-7; D may be TRBD1 (6 bases). Germline V gene lookup returns CDR1 SGHTA and CDR2 FQGNSA. The CDR3 length is 13 residues. With 3 bases removed from V and 5 bases from J, the gap between germline ends came to 11 bases. The CDR3 DNA reads as TGTGCCAGCAGCTTCGACAGGCTCGACGAGCAGTACTTC. This codes for CASSFDRLDEQYF.

The V and J genes are TRBV1 and TRBJ1-2. TRBV1 is a listed pseudogene. CDR3 length equals 16 residues. CDR3 residues: CTSSQPFGGGRGGYTF. DNA for the CDR3: TGCACCAGCAGCCAACCCTTTGGAGGGGGGAGGGGTGGCTACACCTTC.

The chain links TRBV10-3 to TRBJ1-1; D might be TRBD1 (6 bases). Germline V gene data show CDR1 as ENHRY and CDR2 as SYGVKD. CDR3 length: 14 residues. The V end lost 2 bases, the J end lost 1 base, and 8 bases lay between the germline ends. The CDR3 DNA sequence: TGTGCCATCAGTGAGCGAGGGGGGAACACTGAAGCTTTCTTT. As protein: CAISERGGNTEAFF.

V and J are TRBV5-4 and TRBJ2-2, with D uncertain. With 0 bases removed from V and 2 bases from J, the gap between germline ends came to 5 bases. Germline values: CDR1 SGHNT, CDR2 YYREEE (reference sequence). The CDR3 sequence is 14 residues long. Here the CDR3 reads CASSLGQNTGELFF. CDR3 nucleotides: TGTGCCAGCAGCTTGGGGCAAAACACCGGGGAGCTGTTTTTT.

This clone was counted once. This sequence joins TRBV25-1 and TRBJ1-2; TRBD1 matches at 8 bases. Germline-derived CDR1 and CDR2 are MGHDK and SYGVNS. This CDR3 is 15 amino acids long. V lost 4 bases to trimming and J lost 4 bases; unmatched junction nucleotides: 8. The CDR3 coding sequence is TGTGCCAGCAGTGCGGCGGACAGGGTGCCCTATGGCTACACCTTC. Translated: CASSAADRVPYGYTF.

The V call is TRBV4-1, the J call TRBJ2-7, with 10 nucleotides matching TRBD1. V shed 3 bases and J 7 bases; nucleotides not matched to a gene: 6. Per germline, CDR1 MGHRA and CDR2 YSYEKL. This CDR3 comprises 14 residues. The CDR3: CASSQGQGKGEQYF. CDR3 nucleotide sequence: TGCGCCAGCAGCCAGGGACAGGGGAAGGGAGAGCAGTACTTC.

The chain is built from TRBV3-1 (or the pseudogene TRBV3-2) and TRBJ1-1; 8 nucleotides match TRBD1. The junction had 17 bases not matched to a gene; V was cut back by 4 bases and J by 13 bases. The germline gives CDR1 LGHDT, CDR2 YNNKEL (reference sequence). There are 15 residues in the CDR3. The CDR3 is CASSPGTGTHSGNFF. The CDR3 bases are TGTGCCAGCAGCCCCGGGACAGGTACCCATTCGGGAAATTTCTTT.

V gene TRBV6-5 combines with J gene TRBJ1-1; the match to TRBD1 covers 9 bases. This CDR3 spans 13 amino acids. Per germline, CDR1 MNHEY and CDR2 SVGAGI. V gave up 6 bases and J gave up 7 bases; unmatched junction bases: 6. CDR3 DNA sequence: TGTGCCAGCAGGGGGACAGGGAGCGTTGAAGCTTTCTTT. It encodes CASRGTGSVEAFF.